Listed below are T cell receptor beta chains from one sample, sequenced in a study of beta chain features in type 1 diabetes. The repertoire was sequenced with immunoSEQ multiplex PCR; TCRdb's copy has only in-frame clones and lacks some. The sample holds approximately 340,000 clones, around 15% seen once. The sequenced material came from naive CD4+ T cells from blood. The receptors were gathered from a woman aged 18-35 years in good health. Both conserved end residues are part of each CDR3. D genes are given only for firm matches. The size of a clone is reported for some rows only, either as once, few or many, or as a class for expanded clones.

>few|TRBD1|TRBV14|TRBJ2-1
CASSRSGGSYNEQFF
TGTGCCAGCAGCCGGTCAGGGGGCTCCTACAATGAGCAGTTCTTC
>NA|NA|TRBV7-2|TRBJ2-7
CASSLSRYEQYF
TGTGCCAGCAGCTTGTCCCGTTACGAGCAGTACTTC
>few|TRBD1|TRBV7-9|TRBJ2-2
CASSSTGYTGELFF
TGTGCCAGCAGCTCGACAGGGTACACCGGGGAGCTGTTTTTT
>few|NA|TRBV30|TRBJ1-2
CAWAARQSTYGYTF
TGTGCCTGGGCCGCCCGACAGTCGACCTATGGCTACACCTTC
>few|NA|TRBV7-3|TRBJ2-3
CASSLFGHHTDTQYF
TGTGCCAGCAGCTTATTCGGACACCACACAGATACGCAGTATTTT
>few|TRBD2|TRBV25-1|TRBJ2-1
CASTPLAGGGSYNEQFF
TGTGCCAGCACACCCCTAGCGGGAGGCGGCTCCTACAATGAGCAGTTCTTC
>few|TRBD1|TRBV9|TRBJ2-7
CASSDRTGPYEQYF
TGTGCCAGCAGCGACCGGACAGGCCCCTACGAGCAGTACTTC
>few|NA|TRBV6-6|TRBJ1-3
CATLKTDTIYF
TGTGCCACCCTTAAGACTGACACCATATATTTT
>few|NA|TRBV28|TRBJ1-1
CASSYRQNTEAFF
TGTGCCAGCAGTTACAGGCAGAACACTGAAGCTTTCTTT
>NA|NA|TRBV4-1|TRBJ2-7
CASSTRQSSYEQYF
TGCGCCAGCAGCACTCGACAGAGCTCCTACGAGCAGTACTTC
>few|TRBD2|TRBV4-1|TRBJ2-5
CASSQDASGYTETQYF
TGCGCCAGCAGCCAAGATGCTAGCGGTTATACAGAGACCCAGTACTTC
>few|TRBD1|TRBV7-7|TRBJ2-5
CASSTDREETQYF
TGTGCTAGCAGCACCGACAGGGAAGAGACCCAGTACTTC
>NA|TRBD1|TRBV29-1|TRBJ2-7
CSVEVDRSPYEQYF
TGCAGCGTTGAGGTGGACAGGTCACCCTACGAGCAGTACTTC
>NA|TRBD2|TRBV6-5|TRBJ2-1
CATLLAGTYNEQFF
TGTGCCACTCTCCTAGCGGGGACCTACAATGAGCAGTTCTTC
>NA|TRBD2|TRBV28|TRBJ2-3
CASSTPGLGADTQYF
TGTGCCAGCAGTACTCCGGGACTAGGCGCAGATACGCAGTATTTT
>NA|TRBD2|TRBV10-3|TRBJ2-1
CAISELAGAYNEQFF
TGTGCCATCAGTGAGCTAGCGGGAGCTTACAATGAGCAGTTCTTC
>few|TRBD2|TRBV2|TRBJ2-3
CASRGLAGTDTQYF
TGTGCCAGCAGAGGACTAGCGGGCACAGATACGCAGTATTTT
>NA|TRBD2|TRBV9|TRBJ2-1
CASSNKREGRSYNEQFF
TGTGCCAGCAGCAACAAGCGGGAGGGGCGGTCCTACAATGAGCAGTTCTTC
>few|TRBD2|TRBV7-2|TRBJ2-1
CASSLEAGGPNEQFF
TGTGCCAGCAGCTTAGAAGCGGGAGGGCCAAATGAGCAGTTCTTC
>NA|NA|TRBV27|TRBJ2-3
CASSLVSSTDTQYF
TGTGCCAGCAGTTTAGTATCTAGCACAGATACGCAGTATTTT
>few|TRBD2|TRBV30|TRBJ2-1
CAWRRTSVLGEQFF
TGTGCCTGGAGGAGGACTAGCGTTTTAGGTGAGCAGTTCTTC
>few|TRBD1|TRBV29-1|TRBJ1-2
CSVLPRGLYGYTF
TGCAGCGTTCTTCCCAGGGGGCTCTATGGCTACACCTTC
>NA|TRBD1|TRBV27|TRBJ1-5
CAPPGTDNQPQHF
TGTGCCCCCCCCGGGACAGACAATCAGCCCCAGCATTTT
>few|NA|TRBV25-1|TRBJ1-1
CASSVPAGEGRTEAFF
TGTGCCAGCAGTGTCCCCGCAGGGGAGGGAAGGACTGAAGCTTTCTTT
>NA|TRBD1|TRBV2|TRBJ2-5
CARRAVRTGGETQYF
TGTGCCAGGAGGGCCGTGAGGACAGGGGGAGAGACCCAGTACTTC
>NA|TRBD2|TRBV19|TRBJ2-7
CASGLAGTYEQYF
TGTGCCAGTGGTTTAGCGGGAACCTACGAGCAGTACTTC
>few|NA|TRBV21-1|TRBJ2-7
CASSKQGVHEQYF
TGTGCCAGCAGCAAGCAGGGGGTCCACGAGCAGTACTTC
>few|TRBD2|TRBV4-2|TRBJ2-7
CASSQQTGTSASYEQYF
TGTGCCAGCAGCCAACAAACCGGGACTAGCGCCTCCTACGAGCAGTACTTC
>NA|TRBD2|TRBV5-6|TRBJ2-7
CASSSRATSGRALQYF
TGTGCCAGCAGCTCGAGGGCGACTAGCGGGAGGGCCCTGCAGTACTTC
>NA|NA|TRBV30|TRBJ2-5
CAWRGLAQETQYF
TGTGCCTGGAGAGGGCTAGCCCAAGAGACCCAGTACTTC